This T cell receptor beta chain was identified during a study of blood T cell repertoires in COVID-19. Study details: COVID-19 samples, acute and convalescent, were from the United States, Italy and Spain. From T cells, B-cell-depleted T cells, or PBMCs came the material, which was cDNA or gDNA.

Original processing methods: How many nucleated cells were present was estimated from reference gene primer amplification. The data were produced by immunoSEQ multiplex PCR, yet TCRdb's version contains in-frame clones alone and is incomplete. That table gives V, J and clone size, and the DNA gave D and trimming. The sample includes 100,000 or so clones, less than 85% of them seen just once. The receptor was derived from a man aged 65 to 79 with active or convalescent COVID-19. Sequencing was done on a sample of peripheral blood.

The CDR3 nucleotides read TGTGCCACCACGTCGGGGGGCTGGGGCACTGAAGCTTTCTTT. It yields the protein CATTSGGWGTEAFF. The V call is TRBV6-5, the J call TRBJ1-1; D might be TRBD1 (6 bases). Germline assignment: CDR1 MNHEY and CDR2 SVGAGI. V dropped 10 bases and J dropped 4 bases, with 19 bases sitting between them. CDR3 size: 14 residues.